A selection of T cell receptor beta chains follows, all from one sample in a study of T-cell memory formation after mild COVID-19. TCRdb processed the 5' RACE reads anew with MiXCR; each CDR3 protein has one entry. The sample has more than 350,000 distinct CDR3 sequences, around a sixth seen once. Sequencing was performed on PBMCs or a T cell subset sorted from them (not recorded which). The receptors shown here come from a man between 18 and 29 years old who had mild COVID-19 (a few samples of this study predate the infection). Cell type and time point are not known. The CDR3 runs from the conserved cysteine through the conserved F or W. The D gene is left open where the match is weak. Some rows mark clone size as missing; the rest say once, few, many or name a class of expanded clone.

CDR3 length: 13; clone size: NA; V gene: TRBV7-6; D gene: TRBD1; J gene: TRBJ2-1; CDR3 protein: CASSPGTGYEQFF; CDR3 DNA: TGTGCCAGCAGCCCCGGGACAGGCTATGAGCAGTTCTTC
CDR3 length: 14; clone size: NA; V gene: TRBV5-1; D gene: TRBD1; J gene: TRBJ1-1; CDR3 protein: CASGQGTIGTEAFF; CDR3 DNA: TGCGCCAGTGGACAGGGGACGATAGGCACTGAAGCTTTCTTT
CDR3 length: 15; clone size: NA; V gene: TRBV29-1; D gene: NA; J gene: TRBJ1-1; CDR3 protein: CSATPQSELNTEAFF; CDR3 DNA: TGCAGCGCCACACCCCAGTCAGAACTGAACACTGAAGCTTTCTTT
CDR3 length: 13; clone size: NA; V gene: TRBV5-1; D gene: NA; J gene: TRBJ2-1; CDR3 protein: CASRPGLPPEQFF; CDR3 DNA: TGCGCCAGCAGGCCGGGACTCCCCCCTGAGCAGTTCTTC
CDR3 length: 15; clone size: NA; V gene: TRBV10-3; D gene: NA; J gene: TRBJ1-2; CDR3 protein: CAISESGTALRGYTF; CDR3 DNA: TGTGCCATCAGTGAGTCCGGGACGGCGTTGAGGGGCTACACCTTC
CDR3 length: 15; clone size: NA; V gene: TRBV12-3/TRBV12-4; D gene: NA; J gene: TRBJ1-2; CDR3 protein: CASSFFLGSNYGYTF; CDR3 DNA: TGTGCCAGCAGTTTCTTTTTAGGATCTAACTATGGCTACACCTTC
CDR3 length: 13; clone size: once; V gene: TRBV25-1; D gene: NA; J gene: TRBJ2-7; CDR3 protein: CASSVAGTYEQYF; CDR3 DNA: TGTGCCAGCAGTGTGGCAGGTACCTACGAGCAGTACTTC
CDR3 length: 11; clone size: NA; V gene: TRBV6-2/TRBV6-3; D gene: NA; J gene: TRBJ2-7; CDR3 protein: CASGMGYEQYF; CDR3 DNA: TGTGCCAGCGGGATGGGCTACGAGCAGTACTTC
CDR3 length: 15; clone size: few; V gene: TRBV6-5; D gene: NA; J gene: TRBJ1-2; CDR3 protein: CASTKIRDKIYGYTF; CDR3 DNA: TGTGCCAGCACCAAAATCCGGGACAAGATTTATGGCTACACCTTC
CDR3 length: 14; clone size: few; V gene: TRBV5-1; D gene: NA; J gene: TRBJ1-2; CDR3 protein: CASSFFSTNYGYTF; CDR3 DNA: TGCGCCAGCAGCTTTTTCAGCACTAACTATGGCTACACCTTC
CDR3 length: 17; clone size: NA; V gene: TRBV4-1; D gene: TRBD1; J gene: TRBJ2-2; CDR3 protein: CASSHAYRGQDTGELFF; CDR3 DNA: TGCGCCAGCAGCCACGCGTACAGGGGCCAAGACACCGGGGAGCTGTTTTTT
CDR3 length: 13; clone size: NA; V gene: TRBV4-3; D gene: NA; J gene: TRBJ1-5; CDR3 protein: CASSQDLGEAQHF; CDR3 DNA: TGCGCCAGCAGCCAAGATCTGGGGGAAGCCCAGCATTTT
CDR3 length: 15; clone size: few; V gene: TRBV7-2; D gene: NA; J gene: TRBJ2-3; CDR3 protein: CASSFRVGATDTQYF; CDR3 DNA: TGTGCCAGCAGCTTCAGGGTCGGTGCGACAGATACGCAGTATTTT
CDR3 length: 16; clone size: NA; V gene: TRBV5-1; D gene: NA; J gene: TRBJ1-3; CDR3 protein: CASSSAGQPSGNTIYF; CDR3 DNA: TGCGCCAGCAGTTCCGCCGGACAGCCCTCTGGAAACACCATATATTTT
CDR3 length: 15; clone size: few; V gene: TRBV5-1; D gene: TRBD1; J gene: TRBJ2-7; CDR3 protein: CASRIAGQGADEQYF; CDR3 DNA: TGCGCCAGCAGAATCGCCGGACAGGGGGCTGACGAGCAGTACTTC
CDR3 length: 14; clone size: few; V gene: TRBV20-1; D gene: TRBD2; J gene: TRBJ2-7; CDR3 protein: CSARDQRGGYEQYF; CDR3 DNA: TGCAGTGCTAGAGATCAGCGGGGGGGCTACGAGCAGTACTTC
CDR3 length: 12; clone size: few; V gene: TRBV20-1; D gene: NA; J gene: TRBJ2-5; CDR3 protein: CSATRAQETQYF; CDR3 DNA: TGCAGTGCTACCAGGGCGCAAGAGACCCAGTACTTC
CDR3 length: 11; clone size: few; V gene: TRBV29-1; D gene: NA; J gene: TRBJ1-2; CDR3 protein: CSVEVRVNLTF; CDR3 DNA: TGCAGCGTTGAAGTTAGGGTAAATCTCACCTTC
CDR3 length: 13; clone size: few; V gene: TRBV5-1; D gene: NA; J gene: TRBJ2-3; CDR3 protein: CASSRGQADTQYF; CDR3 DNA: TGCGCCAGCAGCCGGGGGCAGGCAGATACGCAGTATTTT
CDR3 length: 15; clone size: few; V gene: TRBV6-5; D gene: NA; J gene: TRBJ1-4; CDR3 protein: CASSRAGAQDEKLFF; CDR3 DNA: TGTGCCAGCAGCAGAGCCGGGGCGCAGGATGAAAAACTGTTTTTT
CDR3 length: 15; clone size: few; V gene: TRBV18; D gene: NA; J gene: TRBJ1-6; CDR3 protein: CASSGTVGLNSPLHF; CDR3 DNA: TGTGCCAGCTCGGGAACGGTGGGTCTGAATTCACCCCTCCACTTT
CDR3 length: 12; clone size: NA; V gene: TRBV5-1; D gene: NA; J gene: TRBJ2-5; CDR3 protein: CASSVSQETQYF; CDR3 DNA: TGCGCCAGCAGCGTGTCCCAAGAGACCCAGTACTTC
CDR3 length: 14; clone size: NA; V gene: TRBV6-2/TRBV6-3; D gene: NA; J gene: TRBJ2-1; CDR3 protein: CASSYRAGRNEQFF; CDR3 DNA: TGTGCCAGCAGTTACCGGGCAGGGAGGAATGAGCAGTTCTTC
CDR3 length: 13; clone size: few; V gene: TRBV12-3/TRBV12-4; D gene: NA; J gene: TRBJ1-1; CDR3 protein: CASSFWGNTEAFF; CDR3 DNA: TGTGCCAGCAGTTTTTGGGGGAACACTGAAGCTTTCTTT
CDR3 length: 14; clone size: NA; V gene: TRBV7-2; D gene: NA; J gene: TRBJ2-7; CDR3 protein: CASSPSGDPYEQYF; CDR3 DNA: TGTGCCAGCAGCCCGTCCGGCGACCCCTACGAGCAGTACTTC
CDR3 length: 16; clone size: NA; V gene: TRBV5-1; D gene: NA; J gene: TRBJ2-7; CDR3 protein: CASSLGAVTGSYEQYF; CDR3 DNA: TGCGCCAGCAGCTTGGGGGCGGTGACAGGTTCCTACGAGCAGTACTTC
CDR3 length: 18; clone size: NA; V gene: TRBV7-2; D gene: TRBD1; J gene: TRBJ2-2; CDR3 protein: CASSHPAAGTGVSGELFF; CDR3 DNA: TGTGCCAGCAGCCACCCCGCGGCCGGGACAGGGGTTAGCGGGGAGCTGTTTTTT
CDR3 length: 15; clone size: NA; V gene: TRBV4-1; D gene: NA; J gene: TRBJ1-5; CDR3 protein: CASSQDMASNQPQHF; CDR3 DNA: TGCGCCAGCAGCCAAGATATGGCCTCCAATCAGCCCCAGCATTTT
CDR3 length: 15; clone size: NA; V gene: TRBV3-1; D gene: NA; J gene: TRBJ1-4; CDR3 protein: CASSQGDGSNEKLFF; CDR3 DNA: TGTGCCAGCAGCCAAGGAGACGGATCTAATGAAAAACTGTTTTTT
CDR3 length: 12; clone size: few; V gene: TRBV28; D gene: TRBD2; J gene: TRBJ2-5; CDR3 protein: CASREAGGTQYF; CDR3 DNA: TGTGCCAGTCGAGAAGCGGGGGGGACCCAGTACTTC
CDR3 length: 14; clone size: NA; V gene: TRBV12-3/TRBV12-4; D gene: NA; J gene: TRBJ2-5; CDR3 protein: CASSRGGAAETQYF; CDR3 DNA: TGTGCCAGCAGTCGTGGGGGGGCCGCGGAGACCCAGTACTTC
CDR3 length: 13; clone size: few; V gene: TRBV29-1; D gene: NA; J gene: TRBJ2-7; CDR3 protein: CSVEPAGEYEQYF; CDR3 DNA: TGCAGCGTTGAACCGGCAGGGGAATACGAGCAGTACTTC
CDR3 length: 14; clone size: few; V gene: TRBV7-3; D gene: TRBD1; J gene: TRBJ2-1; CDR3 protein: CASSSTGDYNEQFF; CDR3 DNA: TGTGCCAGCAGCTCGACAGGGGACTACAATGAGCAGTTCTTC
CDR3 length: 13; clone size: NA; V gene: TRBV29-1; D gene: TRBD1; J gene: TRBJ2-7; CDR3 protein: CSVVWDSNYEQYF; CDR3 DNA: TGCAGCGTTGTATGGGACAGCAACTACGAGCAGTACTTC
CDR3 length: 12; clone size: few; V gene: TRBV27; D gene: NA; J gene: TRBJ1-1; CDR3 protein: CATKQGPTEAFF; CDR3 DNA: TGTGCCACGAAACAGGGTCCCACTGAAGCTTTCTTT
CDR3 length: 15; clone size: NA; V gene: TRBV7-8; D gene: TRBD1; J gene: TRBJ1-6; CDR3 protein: CASSPRTGRISPLHF; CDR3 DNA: TGTGCCAGCAGCCCCCGGACAGGGCGAATTTCACCCCTCCACTTT
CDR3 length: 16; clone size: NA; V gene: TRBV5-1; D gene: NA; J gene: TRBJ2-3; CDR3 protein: CASSSGTASHTDTQYF; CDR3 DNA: TGCGCCAGCAGCTCGGGGACGGCGAGCCACACAGATACGCAGTATTTT
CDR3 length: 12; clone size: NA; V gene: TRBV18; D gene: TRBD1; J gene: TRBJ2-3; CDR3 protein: CASSRQGDTQYF; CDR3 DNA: TGTGCCAGCTCACGACAGGGGGATACGCAGTATTTT
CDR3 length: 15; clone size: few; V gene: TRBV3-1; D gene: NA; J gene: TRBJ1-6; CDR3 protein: CASSQEWTVRGTLHF; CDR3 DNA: TGTGCCAGCAGCCAGGAATGGACAGTCCGGGGGACCCTCCACTTT
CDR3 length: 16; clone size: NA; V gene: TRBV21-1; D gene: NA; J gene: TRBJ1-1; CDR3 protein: CASSPWDNGLNTEAFF; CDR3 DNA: TGTGCCAGCAGCCCGTGGGATAACGGTCTCAACACTGAAGCTTTCTTT
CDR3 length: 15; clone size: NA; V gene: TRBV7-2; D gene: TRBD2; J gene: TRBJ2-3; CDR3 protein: CASSLAAGSTDTQYF; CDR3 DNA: TGTGCCAGCAGCTTAGCAGCGGGGAGCACAGATACGCAGTATTTT
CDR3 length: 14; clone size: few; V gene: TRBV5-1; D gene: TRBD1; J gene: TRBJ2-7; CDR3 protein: CASSRQGASYEQYF; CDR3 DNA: TGCGCCAGCAGTAGACAGGGGGCAAGCTACGAGCAGTACTTC
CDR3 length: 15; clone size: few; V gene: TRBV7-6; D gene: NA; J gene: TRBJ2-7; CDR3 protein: CASSFYGKGTYEQYF; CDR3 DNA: TGTGCCAGCAGCTTTTACGGAAAAGGGACCTACGAGCAGTACTTC
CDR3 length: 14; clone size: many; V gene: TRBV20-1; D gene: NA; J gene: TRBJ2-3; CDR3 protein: CSAMGPREADTQYF; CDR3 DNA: TGCAGTGCTATGGGACCGAGGGAGGCAGATACGCAGTATTTT
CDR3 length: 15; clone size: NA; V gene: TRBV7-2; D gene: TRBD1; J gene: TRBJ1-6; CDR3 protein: CASSAAGGYNSPLHF; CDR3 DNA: TGTGCCAGCAGCGCCGCAGGGGGTTATAATTCACCCCTCCACTTT
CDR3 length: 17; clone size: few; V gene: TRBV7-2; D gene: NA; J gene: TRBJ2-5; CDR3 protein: CASSLNRQGLRGETQYF; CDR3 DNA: TGTGCCAGCAGCTTAAATCGTCAGGGGCTGCGTGGAGAGACCCAGTACTTC
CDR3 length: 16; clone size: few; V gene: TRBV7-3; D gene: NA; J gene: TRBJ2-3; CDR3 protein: CASSPGSATLTDTQYF; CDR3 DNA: TGTGCCAGCAGCCCCGGAAGCGCCACACTCACAGATACGCAGTATTTT